This T cell receptor (beta chain) stems from a study of blood T cells in healthy people across ages. This CDR3 contains 16 residues. With V trimmed by 4 bases and J by 5 bases, 10 bases remained unmatched. CDR1 and CDR2 from the germline V gene are SGHAT and FQNNGV. This clonotype was counted only a few times. Isolated per sample were at least 6 million PBMCs. For the second PCR, which ran for about 6 to 12 cycles, a sample-barcoded 5' primer and a J-beta primer mix were used. TCRdb reprocessed the 5' RACE reads via MiXCR and lists one record per CDR3 protein. Among 850,000 to 1,000,000 distinct CDR3 sequences listed, about 51% were seen once.

The specimen was blood. This sequence joins TRBV11-2 and TRBJ2-3; TRBD1 matches 9 bases. This clonotype was sampled from a woman in her fifties or sixties in good health. As DNA, the CDR3 is TGTGCCAGCAGCTCGACGTGGACAGGGGCCGGAGATACGCAGTATTTT. Its protein product is CASSSTWTGAGDTQYF.